This T cell receptor (beta chain) was identified in a study of CD8 T cells in Susac syndrome. Germline V gene data show CDR1 as SGHDT and CDR2 as YYEEEE. V was shortened by 2 bases and J by 8 bases, with 20 bases between the two germline ends. CDR3 length: 16 amino acids. The RNA, roughly 0.45 to 1 ug, was put through reverse transcription using random hexamers. The method of amplification for TCR beta CDR3 was immunoSEQ multiplex PCR, covering 54 Vbeta and 13 Jbeta. TCRdb recomputed calls from the immunoSEQ multiplex PCR reads with MiXCR, one row per CDR3 protein. In the table there are around 170,000 distinct CDR3 sequences, 95% of which are singletons. Negative isolation yielded CD4+ and CD8+ T cells, and FACS enriched TEMRA cells.

V and J are TRBV5-6 and TRBJ2-1; D may be TRBD1 or TRBD2 (6 bases each). This receptor was taken from a human donor with Susac syndrome. The sequencing input was CD8+ T cells from PBMCs. The CDR3 region has the DNA TGTGCCAGCAGCTTTGGGGGGCGGACCTGGTCCGATGAGCAGTTCTTC. It yields the protein CASSFGGRTWSDEQFF.